A single TCR beta chain is shown here with its context. The data were obtained in a study of blood T cell repertoires in COVID-19. Study-level information: Whether acute or convalescent, the COVID-19 samples came from the United States, Italy and Spain. Sources were T cells, B-cell-depleted T cells, or PBMCs; the material itself was cDNA or gDNA.

As originally analysed: The assay estimated nucleated cells by amplifying reference gene primers. This table comes from immunoSEQ multiplex PCR, and its TCRdb copy is limited to in-frame clones, with some not included. V and J calls and clone size are as listed in that table; D and trimming were resolved from the DNA. The table records over 60,000 clones, 80% to 90% of them present only once. The TCR sequence derives from a human donor in a cohort sampled during active COVID-19. Material for sequencing was peripheral blood.

The CDR3 DNA is TGTGCCAGCAGTTCGACTAGCGGGAGGGGGGGCTCCTACAATGAGCAGTTCTTC. Protein product: CASSSTSGRGGSYNEQFF. The chain recombines TRBV28 with TRBJ2-1; 14 bases fit TRBD2. After removal of 4 bases from V and 0 bases from J, the junction contained 5 bases not matched to a gene. The length of the CDR3 is 18 residues. Germline values: CDR1 MDHEN, CDR2 SYDVKM.